This TCR beta chain was retrieved from a study of shared clonotypes between healthy human individuals. Study context: CD4 naive and CD4 memory each took three plates per donor, while CD8 naive took two and CD8 memory one.

Researchers ran the assay at a deep level. Libraries were prepared by immunoSEQ multiplex PCR; TCRdb keeps only in-frame clonotypes and omits some of them. The sample has approximately 2.1 million clones, 85% to 95% seen once. The CDR3 covers 12 residues. Trimming took 6 bases from V and 7 from J, leaving 12 bases between them. Germline V lookup: CDR1 SNHLY, CDR2 FYNNEI. Participating donors were healthy, HIV-negative adults free of recent acute infections or vaccinations. The CD4+ fraction was divided into a CD45RA+ naive subset and a CD45RA-negative memory subset. This sequence originates from a man younger than 35 in good health. Some clones in this sample may be carry-over from other donors' samples. The sequencing input was naive CD4+ T cells from PBMCs. The subset was: CD45RA+ positively selected. The chain combines TRBV2 with TRBJ2-5; either TRBD1 or TRBD2 may supply D (5 bases each). CDR3 DNA: TGTGCCAGCAGGGGGACGACTGGGACCCAGTACTTC. Translation gives CASRGTTGTQYF.